One and the same sample provided the 18 T cell receptor beta chains below, sequenced in a study of molecular identifiers for immune sequencing clone quantification. TCRdb recomputed calls from the PCR reads with MiXCR, one row per CDR3 protein. The sample holds 400,000 to 600,000 distinct CDR3 sequences, 20% to 25% seen once. What was sequenced was naive CD8+ T cells from blood, with Jurkat cell RNA spiked in. Subset in this sample: FACS-sorted CD8+CD4-CCR7+CD45RA+ naive T cells. These receptors came from a human donor in good health. Some libraries in this study had Jurkat cell RNA spiked in.

This clonotype was seen ten or more times. The junction departs from germline at one end; a sequencing error may be responsible. The gene calls are TRBV7-9 and TRBJ1-5; D is perhaps TRBD1 (6 bases). This CDR3 is built from 14 residues. CDR1 is SEHNR, CDR2 FQNEAQ, per germline (reference sequence). This chain's CDR3 is CASSLVGGGQPQHF. In DNA form, the CDR3 reads TGTGCCAGCAGTTTAGTAGGGGGAGGCCAGCCCCAGCATTTT.

As regards this clonotype: This may be a read error: a much more frequent sequence differs by one nucleotide. CDR3 region: CASRIPHRGYQETQYF. In DNA, the CDR3 is TGTGCCAGCAGAATTCCACATCGGGGGTATCAAGAGACCCAGTACTTC. The chain carries TRBV6-2 or TRBV6-3 and TRBJ2-5, with D perhaps matching TRBD2 (6 bases). The germline CDR1 and CDR2 sequences are MNHEY and SVGEGT. The CDR3 contains 16 residues. V shed 6 bases and J shed 2 bases, with 19 bases lying between them.

This clonotype has more than one count but fewer than ten. The chain uses TRBV15 and TRBJ2-2; the D is unclear. With 3 bases removed from V and 13 bases from J, the gap between germline ends came to 12 bases. Per the germline V gene, CDR1 is LNHNV and CDR2 is YYDKDF (reference sequence). The CDR3 totals 12 residues. Written as DNA, the CDR3 is TGTGCCACCAGCAGGCCCGGTTGGGGGCTGTTTTTT. As protein: CATSRPGWGLFF. The full variable domain, in which reference TRBV15 and TRBJ2-2 provide the parts outside the CDR3, is DAMVIQNPRYQVTQFGKPVTLSCSQTLNHNVMYWYQQKSSQAPKLLFHYYDKDFNNEADTPDNFQSRRPNTSFCFLDIRSPGLGDTAMYLCATSRPGWGLFFGEGSRLTVL.

The chain joins TRBV13 to TRBJ1-6, with D maybe TRBD1 (6 bases). Trimming took 5 bases from V and 9 from J, leaving 20 bases between them. This CDR3 is 16 amino acids long. Per the germline V gene, CDR1 is PRHDT and CDR2 is FYEKMQ (reference sequence). CDR3 in DNA: TGTGCCAGCAGCCCGGACCCGCAGGGGTTCGGTTCACCCCTCCACTTT. Its protein product is CASSPDPQGFGSPLHF.

In its sample, this clonotype was seen a few times. This chain connects TRBV20-1 to TRBJ2-7; D is perhaps TRBD1 (5 bases). This CDR3 is 13 amino acids long. With 3 bases removed from V and 3 bases from J, the gap between germline ends came to 12 bases. Germline-derived CDR1 and CDR2 are DFQATT and SNEGSKA (reference sequence). The CDR3 bases are TGCAGTGCTAGTTTAGACAGTAACTACGAGCAGTACTTC. It codes for CSASLDSNYEQYF.

The sample holds many counts of this clonotype. This chain connects TRBV15 to TRBJ1-1; TRBD1 aligns across 8 bases. J was trimmed by 1 base and V by 0 bases; bases with no gene match: 4. CDR1 and CDR2 from the germline V gene are LNHNV and YYDKDF (reference sequence). The CDR3 length is 16 residues. The CDR3 protein is CATSRDRGLANTEAFF. CDR3 coding DNA: TGTGCCACCAGCAGAGACAGGGGGCTTGCGAACACTGAAGCTTTCTTT. The complete variable domain, with remaining parts taken from reference TRBV15 and TRBJ1-1, reads DAMVIQNPRYQVTQFGKPVTLSCSQTLNHNVMYWYQQKSSQAPKLLFHYYDKDFNNEADTPDNFQSRRPNTSFCFLDIRSPGLGDTAMYLCATSRDRGLANTEAFFGQGTRLTVV.

This rearrangement joins TRBV14 to TRBJ1-3; D ambiguous. This CDR3 is built from 20 residues. Trimming removed 0 bases at V and 1 base at J, with 22 bases between. Germline V lookup: CDR1 SGHDN, CDR2 FVKESK. The CDR3, as DNA: TGTGCCAGCAGCCAAGATCTGACTCCGAGGCTTTCGGGTTCTGGAAACACCATATATTTT. It specifies CASSQDLTPRLSGSGNTIYF.

This clonotype showed up just a few times. The conserved phenylalanine or tryptophan normally closing the CDR3 is absent here, so this likely arose from a read error. The chain uses TRBV29-1 and TRBJ2-3; D is ambiguous. CDR1 SQVTM and CDR2 ANQGSEA come from the germline V gene. Trimming shortened V by 4 bases and J by 0 bases, and 5 bases separated the two germline ends. This CDR3 has 12 residues. The CDR3 here is CSVVTSTDTQYS. Written as DNA, the CDR3 is TGCAGCGTTGTGACCAGCACAGATACGCAGTATTCT.

This clonotype was counted a single time. A much larger clone sits a single nucleotide away, making a read error possible. The V and J genes are TRBV9 and TRBJ2-3; TRBD1 is a possible D gene (6 bases). Germline V lookup: CDR1 SGDLS, CDR2 YYNGEE. This CDR3 is built from 18 residues. The CDR3 reads CASSKTTGFMTHTGTQYF. CDR3 nucleotides: TGTGCCAGCAGCAAAACCACAGGGTTCATGACACACACAGGTACGCAGTATTTT.

This clonotype was counted many times. DNA for the CDR3: TGTGCCAGCCGACTCTACGATCAAGAGACCCAGTACTTC. It translates to CASRLYDQETQYF. The chain couples TRBV5-4 to TRBJ2-5; D not resolved. The CDR3 extends over 13 amino acids. Germline CDR1 and CDR2: SGHNT and YYREEE (reference sequence). V was shortened by 7 bases and J by 2 bases, with 12 bases between the two germline ends.

This clonotype was picked up many times. Here the CDR3 reads CASALGTAGGNTIYF. DNA of the CDR3: TGTGCCAGCGCCCTCGGGACGGCGGGAGGAAACACCATATATTTT. V and J are TRBV2 and TRBJ1-3; D is perhaps TRBD1 (5 bases). V was clipped by 8 bases and J by 4 bases, with 18 bases between them. Germline V gene lookup returns CDR1 SNHLY and CDR2 FYNNEI. The CDR3 length is 15 residues.

This clonotype appeared a few times. The J gene is TRBJ2-1, the V gene TRBV21-1; the table's D call, TRBD2, has no DNA check behind it. TRBV21-1 is a pseudogene locus. The CDR3 sequence is 22 residues long. The CDR3 region is CASGNGRLASGGVPLLNNEQFF. The CDR3 coding sequence is TGTGCCAGCGGCAACGGCCGCCTCGCTAGCGGGGGGGTACCCCTCCTAAATAATGAGCAGTTCTTC.

The V and J genes are TRBV7-9 and TRBJ2-1; no firm D call. V was clipped by 5 bases and J by 5 bases, with 10 bases between them. The CDR3 covers 13 residues. The germline V gene encodes CDR1 SEHNR and CDR2 FQNEAQ (reference sequence). Here the CDR3 DNA reads TGTGCCAGCAGCCGTGACCCAGACAATGAGCAGTTCTTC. Amino acid sequence: CASSRDPDNEQFF.

This clonotype was observed at least ten times. The genes are TRBV5-1 and TRBJ2-1; D not resolved. The CDR3 totals 15 residues. V was clipped by 0 bases and J by 7 bases, with 14 bases between them. CDR1 is SGHRS and CDR2 is YFSETQ in the germline V gene. CDR3 bases: TGCGCCAGCAGCTTGGTCCCTGACCAGAGGAATGAGCAGTTCTTC. This sequence encodes CASSLVPDQRNEQFF.

This clonotype has more than one count but fewer than ten. This CDR3 is CSATNTGVEQYF. The CDR3 DNA sequence: TGCAGTGCTACAAATACAGGGGTCGAGCAGTACTTC. The chain links TRBV20-1 to TRBJ2-7; TRBD1 matches 7 bases. Per germline, CDR1 DFQATT and CDR2 SNEGSKA (reference sequence). This CDR3 has 12 amino acids. V was pared by 4 bases and J by 6 bases, with 6 bases of the junction left unmatched.

The CDR3 here is CASSGRALTYTEAFF. CDR3 bases: TGTGCCAGCAGTGGACGCGCTCTAACTTACACTGAAGCTTTCTTT. V usage is TRBV25-1 and J usage is TRBJ1-1; D unclear. The ends were cut back, 4 bases at V and 3 bases at J, with 15 bases in the middle. Germline CDR1 reads MGHDK; CDR2 reads SYGVNS. CDR3 size: 15 residues.

The chain recombines TRBV28 with TRBJ1-1; 9 bases agree with TRBD1. The CDR3 contains 13 residues. Germline V gene data show CDR1 as MDHEN and CDR2 as SYDVKM. With V trimmed by 5 bases and J by 4 bases, 2 bases remained unmatched. The CDR3 DNA is TGTGCCAGCAGTGCACAGGGGGCCACTGAAGCTTTCTTT. It codes for CASSAQGATEAFF. Full variable domain (outside the CDR3, taken from reference TRBV28 and TRBJ1-1): DVKVTQSSRYLVKRTGEKVFLECVQDMDHENMFWYRQDPGLGLRLIYFSYDVKMKEKGDIPEGYSVSREKKERFSLILESASTNQTSMYLCASSAQGATEAFFGQGTRLTVV.

Worth noting for this clonotype: A read error may be the cause here, since a much bigger clone is one base away. The chain is built from TRBV29-1 and TRBJ1-1; 10 nucleotides line up with TRBD1. V lost 8 bases and J lost 5; bases outside the gene matches: 11. Germline V gene data show CDR1 as SQVTM and CDR2 as ANQGSEA. CDR3 length: 14 amino acids. CDR3 DNA: TGCAGCACAGAAACACGGACAGGGGGAACTGAAGCTTTCTTT. Its protein product is CSTETRTGGTEAFF.